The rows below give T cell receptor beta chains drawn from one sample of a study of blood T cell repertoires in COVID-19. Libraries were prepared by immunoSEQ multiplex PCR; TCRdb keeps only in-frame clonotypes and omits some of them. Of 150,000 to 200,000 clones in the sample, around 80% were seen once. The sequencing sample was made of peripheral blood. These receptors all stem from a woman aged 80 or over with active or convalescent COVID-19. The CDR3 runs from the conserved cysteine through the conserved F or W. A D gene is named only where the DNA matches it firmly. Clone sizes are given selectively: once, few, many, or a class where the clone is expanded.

CDR3 protein: CASSEQGTGGETQYF; CDR3 DNA: TGTGCCAGCAGTGAGCAGGGGACGGGAGGAGAGACCCAGTACTTC; clone size: -; D gene: -; V gene: TRBV6-1; J gene: TRBJ2-5
CDR3 protein: CASSVTGGMNTIYF; CDR3 DNA: TGTGCCAGCAGCGTTACAGGGGGCATGAACACCATATATTTT; clone size: -; D gene: TRBD1; V gene: TRBV28; J gene: TRBJ1-3
CDR3 protein: CASSPWDRAIQPQHF; CDR3 DNA: TGTGCCAGCAGCCCATGGGACAGGGCTATTCAGCCCCAGCATTTT; clone size: -; D gene: TRBD1; V gene: TRBV16; J gene: TRBJ1-5
CDR3 protein: CASSTTRDTGPQHF; CDR3 DNA: TGTGCCAGCAGCACTACTCGAGATACCGGGCCCCAGCATTTT; clone size: -; D gene: -; V gene: TRBV6-5; J gene: TRBJ1-5
CDR3 protein: CASSGTDNTEAFF; CDR3 DNA: TGTGCCAGCAGCGGGACAGATAACACTGAAGCTTTCTTT; clone size: -; D gene: TRBD1; V gene: TRBV2; J gene: TRBJ1-1
CDR3 protein: CASSSDRVYGYTF; CDR3 DNA: TGTGCCAGCTCTTCGGACAGGGTCTATGGCTACACCTTC; clone size: -; D gene: TRBD1; V gene: TRBV18; J gene: TRBJ1-2
CDR3 protein: CSVDKSTAEQFF; CDR3 DNA: TGCAGCGTTGATAAGTCGACAGCCGAGCAGTTCTTC; clone size: few; D gene: -; V gene: TRBV29-1; J gene: TRBJ2-1
CDR3 protein: CASSLRDSAVDGYTF; CDR3 DNA: TGCGCCAGCAGCCTGAGGGACAGCGCTGTTGACGGCTACACCTTC; clone size: -; D gene: TRBD1; V gene: TRBV5-1; J gene: TRBJ1-2
CDR3 protein: CASLNQGALGNQPQHF; CDR3 DNA: TGTGCCAGCCTAAACCAGGGGGCGCTTGGCAATCAGCCCCAGCATTTT; clone size: once; D gene: TRBD1; V gene: TRBV19; J gene: TRBJ1-5
CDR3 protein: CASSETGAYGYTF; CDR3 DNA: TGTGCCAGCAGCGAGACAGGGGCCTATGGCTACACCTTC; clone size: -; D gene: TRBD1; V gene: TRBV9; J gene: TRBJ1-2
CDR3 protein: CASSSPRLERPYEQYF; CDR3 DNA: TGTGCCAGCAGTTCCCCCCGACTAGAGCGGCCCTACGAGCAGTACTTC; clone size: -; D gene: -; V gene: TRBV28; J gene: TRBJ2-7
CDR3 protein: CASSLTVSGSYTF; CDR3 DNA: TGTGCCAGCAGTTTGACAGTTTCAGGTAGCTACACCTTC; clone size: -; D gene: -; V gene: TRBV28; J gene: TRBJ1-2
CDR3 protein: CASSQNRGPETQYF; CDR3 DNA: TGCGCCAGCAGCCAAAACAGGGGGCCGGAGACCCAGTACTTC; clone size: -; D gene: TRBD1; V gene: TRBV4-3; J gene: TRBJ2-5
CDR3 protein: CAISELGGANEQFF; CDR3 DNA: TGTGCCATCAGTGAGCTCGGGGGGGCCAATGAGCAGTTCTTC; clone size: -; D gene: TRBD2; V gene: TRBV10-3; J gene: TRBJ2-1
CDR3 protein: CATSPGGLETQYF; CDR3 DNA: TGTGCCACCAGCCCGGGGGGGTTGGAGACCCAGTACTTC; clone size: -; D gene: TRBD2; V gene: TRBV15; J gene: TRBJ2-5
CDR3 protein: CASSQRSRKGQLMNTEAFF; CDR3 DNA: TGTGCCAGCAGCCAGAGGTCGAGGAAGGGACAGCTCATGAACACTGAAGCTTTCTTT; clone size: -; D gene: TRBD1; V gene: TRBV27; J gene: TRBJ1-1
CDR3 protein: CASKRQGATVSNEQFF; CDR3 DNA: TGCGCCAGCAAGAGACAGGGGGCGACAGTTTCCAATGAGCAGTTCTTC; clone size: -; D gene: TRBD1; V gene: TRBV5-1; J gene: TRBJ2-1
CDR3 protein: CASSSQFHPGGPANYGYTF; CDR3 DNA: TGTGCCAGCAGCTCTCAATTTCACCCGGGGGGGCCGGCTAACTATGGCTACACCTTC; clone size: -; D gene: -; V gene: TRBV9; J gene: TRBJ1-2
CDR3 protein: CASSVGEGNYGYTF; CDR3 DNA: TGTGCCAGCAGCGTAGGAGAGGGAAACTATGGCTACACCTTC; clone size: -; D gene: -; V gene: TRBV9; J gene: TRBJ1-2
CDR3 protein: CASSLFTYEQYF; CDR3 DNA: TGTGCCAGCAGCTTATTCACCTACGAGCAGTACTTC; clone size: -; D gene: -; V gene: TRBV13; J gene: TRBJ2-7
CDR3 protein: CASSPGQGTYGYTF; CDR3 DNA: TGTGCCAGCAGTCCGGGACAGGGGACCTATGGCTACACCTTC; clone size: -; D gene: TRBD1; V gene: TRBV28; J gene: TRBJ1-2
CDR3 protein: CASSQEAQPSYEQYF; CDR3 DNA: TGCGCCAGCAGCCAAGAGGCACAGCCGTCCTACGAGCAGTACTTC; clone size: once; D gene: -; V gene: TRBV4-3; J gene: TRBJ2-7
CDR3 protein: CASSSRSSRANYGYTF; CDR3 DNA: TGTGCCAGCAGCTCCCGTTCAAGCAGGGCAAACTATGGCTACACCTTC; clone size: -; D gene: -; V gene: TRBV9; J gene: TRBJ1-2
CDR3 protein: CASSQASGGLNTGELFF; CDR3 DNA: TGTGCCAGCAGCCAAGCGAGCGGGGGGTTGAACACCGGGGAGCTGTTTTTT; clone size: -; D gene: TRBD2; V gene: TRBV3-1/TRBV3-2; J gene: TRBJ2-2
CDR3 protein: CASSLPGTPYGYTF; CDR3 DNA: TGTGCCAGCAGCTTGCCCGGGACACCCTATGGCTACACCTTC; clone size: -; D gene: -; V gene: TRBV5-8; J gene: TRBJ1-2
CDR3 protein: CAWGTSGTDTQYF; CDR3 DNA: TGTGCCTGGGGGACTAGCGGCACAGATACGCAGTATTTT; clone size: -; D gene: TRBD2; V gene: TRBV30; J gene: TRBJ2-3
CDR3 protein: CASSYVKGGYTF; CDR3 DNA: TGTGCCAGCAGTTACGTGAAGGGGGGCTACACCTTC; clone size: -; D gene: -; V gene: TRBV6-6; J gene: TRBJ1-2